This T cell receptor beta chain was obtained from a study of cytotoxic CD8 clonotypes in ibrutinib-treated CLL listed by TCRdb under 2021. Notes on the research overall: The cohort was composed of 11 relapsed/refractory and around 15 treatment-naive patients; IGHV unmutated status was identified in 17 patients. Responses were partial in roughly 24 patients and complete in 2; after median about 68 months follow-up, around 15 stayed in remission and around 12 progressed. The response samples were drawn at a median of approximately twelve months into treatment, with a range of about 6 to 40 months. An average of around 250,000 productive templates and 94,082 productive rearrangements was obtained per sample. Of the 86 participants in the trial, about two dozen had longitudinal samples available. Cryopreserved peripheral blood mononuclear cells were obtained prior to treatment, at the time of response, and at either disease progression or sustained remission. Every remission and progressive disease sample was obtained while ibrutinib was still being received by the patients. What the research found in general, with its limitations: Baseline clonality was found to be higher than that of age-matched healthy donors and was strongly correlated with circulating CD8+ T-cell counts. Public clonotypes were found to be uncommon and were observed to contract or remain stable during treatment; the increase in clonality was shown to reflect expansion of private clonotypes at ibrutinib response. Clonality rose at ibrutinib response, remained stable during sustained remission, and dropped back toward baseline at progression. Sustained-remission and progressing patients did not have matched sampling times, and lymph node repertoires were not examined.

The goal of deep resolution MiSeq sequencing was a depth between 1 in 1 million and 1 in 200,000 T cells, and coverage averaged 10x per clonotype. The immunoSEQ hsTCRB Kit was used to generate TCR beta libraries. Processing in the source paper ran as follows. Data were analyzed with ImmunoSEQ Data Assistant and ImmunoSEQ Analyzer, with V, D and J genes assigned per IMGT definitions. Clonality, with values ranging from 0 to 1, was calculated as one minus the normalized Shannon entropy of productive rearrangement frequencies. Public clonotype analysis was restricted to overrepresented clonotypes comprising at least 0.05% of each patient's repertoire. Approximately 13 age-matched healthy donor repertoires from immuneACCESS served as clonality controls. As stored in TCRdb, this immuneACCESS dataset retains in-frame rearrangements with V and J assigned. A fraction of the clones does not appear; measured against another copy, unresolved V genes explain less than half of the discrepancy, and the remainder lacks a known reason. The V and J calls and clone size were taken over from that table, and D and trimming were inferred from the DNA. For this sample there are over 100,000 clones; around 85% appear just once. The leading ten clones occupy roughly 1.9% of the sample.

The label giving this sample's time point can be read as: roughly 25 months on ibrutinib. For TCR beta library preparation, about 2.2 micrograms of genomic DNA was extracted from cryopreserved PBMCs. Longitudinal blood samples from CLL patients on ibrutinib monotherapy underwent high-throughput TCR beta sequencing. The patients took part in an open-label, single-center phase 2 trial of ibrutinib monotherapy. Notes on this clone: Its recognized antigen is unknown. Nothing much larger sits one base from this clone, and base qualities are not available.

This clonotype was sampled from a human donor with chronic lymphocytic leukemia. The source material was PBMCs, sampled after 24 months of ibrutinib treatment.

The base sequence is TGTGCCAGTAGTATGGAAGGCCACAATGAGCAGTTCTTC. This is translated as CASSMEGHNEQFF. Rearrangement joined TRBV19 to TRBJ2-1; the D gene lacks a confident call. V is cut by 3 bases and J by 5 bases, and the space between the germline ends is 8 bases. Reading the germline V gene (reference sequence) gives CDR1 LNHDA and CDR2 SQIVND. The cysteine opens and the phenylalanine closes a CDR3 of 13 amino acids. The read is trimmed to its CDR3 DNA, 39 bases read in frame from base 1.